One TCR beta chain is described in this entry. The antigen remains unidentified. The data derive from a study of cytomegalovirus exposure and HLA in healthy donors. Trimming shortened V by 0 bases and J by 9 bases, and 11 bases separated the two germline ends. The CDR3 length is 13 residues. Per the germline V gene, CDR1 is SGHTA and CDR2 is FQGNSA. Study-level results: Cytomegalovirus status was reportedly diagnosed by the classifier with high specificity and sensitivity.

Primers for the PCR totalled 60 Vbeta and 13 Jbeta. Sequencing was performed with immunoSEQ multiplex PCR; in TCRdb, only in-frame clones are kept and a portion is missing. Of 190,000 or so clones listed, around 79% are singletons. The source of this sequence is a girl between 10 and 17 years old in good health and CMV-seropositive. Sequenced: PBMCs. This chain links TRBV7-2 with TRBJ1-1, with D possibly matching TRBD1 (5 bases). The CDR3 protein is CASSLASTGQAFF. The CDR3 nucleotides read TGTGCCAGCAGCTTAGCGTCCACAGGACAAGCTTTCTTT.